Each of the 5 T cell receptor beta chains below was sequenced from the same sample in a study of blood T cell repertoires in COVID-19. Profiling relied on immunoSEQ multiplex PCR, and the TCRdb table lists in-frame clones only, not all of them. The data hold approximately 130,000 clones, with about 90% observed a single time. What was sequenced was peripheral blood. The source is a woman aged 45-65 years who had recovered from COVID-19.

This chain links TRBV7-2 with TRBJ2-3; a weak D match, TRBD2 (6 bases). Germline CDR1 SGHTA, CDR2 FQGNSA. This CDR3 spans 16 amino acids. V gave up 0 bases and J gave up 5 bases, with 15 bases separating them. DNA of the CDR3: TGTGCCAGCAGCTTAGCGGCGGGGAGGAATGGAGATACGCAGTATTTT. Its protein is CASSLAAGRNGDTQYF.

The chain couples TRBV29-1 to TRBJ2-1, with no clear D. V gave up 1 base and J gave up 5 bases, with 12 bases separating them. Germline V CDR1 and CDR2: SQVTM, ANQGSEA. CDR3 size: 14 residues. CDR3 DNA sequence: TGCAGCGTTGAAGGCCCGGGTCTACACAATGAGCAGTTCTTC. Its translation is CSVEGPGLHNEQFF.

The V call is TRBV30, the J call TRBJ2-3, with a tentative D call TRBD2 (5 bases). Trimming shortened V by 5 bases and J by 8 bases, and 20 bases separated the two germline ends. The CDR3 consists of 14 residues. Germline CDR1 reads GTSNPN; CDR2 reads SVGIG (reference sequence). The CDR3 loop is CAWEPGYTRSTQYF. CDR3 bases: TGTGCCTGGGAGCCCGGATATACTAGATCTACGCAGTATTTT.

This chain uses TRBV28 with TRBJ1-5; D is possibly TRBD1 (5 bases). Germline-derived CDR1 and CDR2 are MDHEN and SYDVKM. With 6 bases removed from V and 5 bases from J, the gap between germline ends came to 14 bases. The CDR3 runs 14 residues. The CDR3, as DNA: TGTGCCAGCAGAGGAGGGGCAGGGTATCAGCCCCAGCATTTT. Its translation is CASRGGAGYQPQHF.

This chain uses TRBV7-3 with TRBJ2-1; TRBD2 might be the D (6 bases). From germline, CDR1 is SGHTA and CDR2 FQGTGA. This CDR3 has 15 residues. V lost 2 bases to trimming and J lost 3 bases, with 11 bases between them. The CDR3 loop reads CASSLLGGIYNEQFF. The CDR3 region has the DNA TGTGCCAGCAGCTTACTTGGCGGGATCTACAATGAGCAGTTCTTC.